One sample yielded the 9 T cell receptor beta chains listed below, sequenced in a study of tumor T cells in aggressive B-cell lymphoma. The repertoire was sequenced with immunoSEQ multiplex PCR; TCRdb's copy has only in-frame clones and lacks some. This sample has 700 to 950 clones, with roughly 88% found just once. The specimen sequenced was tumor tissue. These receptors were obtained from an adult with diffuse large B cell lymphoma.

J is TRBJ1-2 and V is TRBV7-6; 7 bases map to TRBD1. From germline, CDR1 is SGHVS and CDR2 FNYEAQ. Trimming took 4 bases from V and 1 from J; bases not matched to a gene: 9. CDR3 size: 16 residues. The CDR3 sequence: CASSSSDRDLNYGYTF. For the CDR3, the DNA is TGTGCCAGCAGCTCGTCTGACAGGGACCTTAACTATGGCTACACCTTC. The variable domain in full, with the rest retrieved from reference TRBV7-6 and TRBJ1-2, is GAGVSQSPRYKVTKRGQDVALRCDPISGHVSLYWYRQALGQGPEFLTYFNYEAQQDKSGLPNDRFSAERPEGSISTLTIQRTEQRDSAMYRCASSSSDRDLNYGYTFGSGTRLTVV.

In DNA, the CDR3 is TGCAGTGCTAGAGGAGCTGAGGGCTACACCTTC. Its translation: CSARGAEGYTF. The chain has TRBV20-1 and TRBJ1-2, with D uncertain. V was clipped by 1 base and J by 8 bases, with 8 bases between them. The CDR3 has 11 amino acids. The germline gives CDR1 DFQATT, CDR2 SNEGSKA (reference sequence).

The rearrangement uses TRBV29-1 and TRBJ1-2; maybe TRBD1 (5 bases). The germline CDR1 and CDR2 sequences are SQVTM and ANQGSEA. This CDR3 comprises 12 residues. Trimming pared 7 bases from V and 2 bases from J, leaving 11 bases between. The CDR3 DNA reads TGCAGCGCCCAACAGGACAACTATGGCTACACCTTC. It is translated as CSAQQDNYGYTF.

The chain recombines TRBV7-9 with TRBJ2-5; 7 positions agree with TRBD1. Trimming took 4 bases from V and 2 from J; bases not matched to a gene: 13. CDR1 and CDR2 (germline): SEHNR, FQNEAQ (reference sequence). The CDR3 loop spans 17 amino acids. The CDR3 nucleotides are TGTGCCAGCAGCTCACTACGAAGGGGGCCGGTACAAGAGACCCAGTACTTC. Translating it yields CASSSLRRGPVQETQYF. Full variable domain (outside the CDR3, taken from reference TRBV7-9 and TRBJ2-5): DTGVSQNPRHKITKRGQNVTFRCDPISEHNRLYWYRQTLGQGPEFLTYFQNEAQLEKSRLLSDRFSAERPKGSFSTLEIQRTEQGDSAMYLCASSSLRRGPVQETQYFGPGTRLLVL.

V gene TRBV7-9 combines with J gene TRBJ1-2; D remains ambiguous. This CDR3 comprises 13 residues. Looked up from germline, CDR1 is SEHNR and CDR2 is FQNEAQ (reference sequence). V shed 7 bases and J shed 0 bases, with 9 bases lying between them. The CDR3 spells CASTVRANYGYTF. The CDR3 DNA sequence: TGTGCCAGCACTGTTAGAGCTAACTATGGCTACACCTTC.

The chain couples TRBV5-1 to TRBJ2-5; D is possibly TRBD2 (6 bases). The germline V gene has CDR1 SGHRS and CDR2 YFSETQ. The V gene lost 3 bases and the J gene lost 2 bases, with 14 bases spanning the gap. CDR3 size: 15 residues. CDR3 DNA sequence: TGCGCCAGCAGCTGGCGGGGTACCCGACAAGAGACCCAGTACTTC. This encodes CASSWRGTRQETQYF.

The table lists this clone with a count of one. One end of the junction fails to match germline, which may point to a read error. This CDR3 is also generated by other DNA sequences in the sample. The V gene is TRBV7-2, the J gene TRBJ1-6; D may be TRBD1 (6 bases). The germline V gene has CDR1 SGHTA and CDR2 FQGNSA. The CDR3 is 14 residues long. Written as DNA, the CDR3 is TGTGCTAGCAGCCCAGGACAGAGTAATTCACCCCTCCACTTT. Its translation is CASSPGQSNSPLHF.

The V call is TRBV28, the J call TRBJ1-1, with D possibly being TRBD1 (5 bases). The germline gives CDR1 MDHEN, CDR2 SYDVKM. V dropped 7 bases and J dropped 6 bases, with 15 bases sitting between them. This CDR3 is built from 13 residues. The CDR3 region is CASTGRVGAEAFF. In nucleotides, the CDR3 is TGTGCCAGCACTGGCAGGGTGGGCGCTGAAGCTTTCTTT.

Here the CDR3 reads CASSIDQGSGRETQYF. DNA for the CDR3: TGTGCCAGTAGTATAGATCAGGGTAGCGGGAGAGAGACCCAGTACTTC. This sequence joins TRBV19 and TRBJ2-5, with 9 bases that match TRBD2. This CDR3 contains 16 residues. The junction had 6 bases not matched to a gene; V was cut back by 0 bases and J by 4 bases. Germline CDR1 and CDR2: LNHDA and SQIVND (reference sequence).